Listed below are T cell receptor beta chains from one sample, sequenced in a study of shared clonotypes between healthy human individuals. Sequencing was performed with immunoSEQ multiplex PCR; in TCRdb, only in-frame clones are kept and a portion is missing. The table records 2 million to 2.5 million clones, approximately 95% of them present only once. Sequenced input: naive CD4+ T cells from PBMCs. Every receptor here comes from a man aged 18 to 35 in good health. Some clones in this sample may be carry-over from other donors' samples. The CDR3 runs from the conserved cysteine through the conserved F or W. D genes are given only for firm matches. Part of the rows lack a size; the others show once, few, many or a class for expanded clones.

clone size: once
J gene: TRBJ2-3
D gene: TRBD2
V gene: TRBV6-6
CDR3 protein: CASSSGLAGVRDTQYF
CDR3 DNA: TGTGCCAGCAGTTCTGGACTAGCGGGAGTTCGTGATACGCAGTATTTT

clone size: NA
J gene: TRBJ2-1
D gene: TRBD1
V gene: TRBV11-2
CDR3 protein: CASSFQDRGYNEQFF
CDR3 DNA: TGTGCCAGCAGCTTTCAAGACAGGGGCTACAATGAGCAGTTCTTC

clone size: NA
J gene: TRBJ2-2
D gene: NA
V gene: TRBV27
CDR3 protein: CASSFIQNTGELFF
CDR3 DNA: TGTGCCAGCAGTTTTATACAGAACACCGGGGAGCTGTTTTTT

clone size: few
J gene: TRBJ2-1
D gene: NA
V gene: TRBV10-1
CDR3 protein: CASSESVRSGYNEQFF
CDR3 DNA: TGCGCCAGCAGTGAGTCGGTTCGTAGCGGCTACAATGAGCAGTTCTTC

clone size: NA
J gene: TRBJ1-5
D gene: NA
V gene: TRBV7-9
CDR3 protein: CAGPTVNQPQHF
CDR3 DNA: TGTGCCGGCCCGACAGTAAACCAGCCCCAGCATTTT

clone size: NA
J gene: TRBJ1-1
D gene: TRBD1
V gene: TRBV6-5
CDR3 protein: CASSLNRGGNTEAFF
CDR3 DNA: TGTGCCAGCAGTCTAAACAGGGGAGGGAACACTGAAGCTTTCTTT

clone size: NA
J gene: TRBJ2-5
D gene: NA
V gene: TRBV28
CDR3 protein: CASSFGSLRTQYF
CDR3 DNA: TGTGCCAGCAGTTTCGGATCGCTTAGGACCCAGTACTTC

clone size: NA
J gene: TRBJ1-1
D gene: NA
V gene: TRBV6-5
CDR3 protein: CASSRAGMNTEAFF
CDR3 DNA: TGTGCCAGCAGTCGGGCAGGGATGAACACTGAAGCTTTCTTT

clone size: few
J gene: TRBJ2-2
D gene: TRBD2
V gene: TRBV5-1
CDR3 protein: CASSLTSGTNTGELFF
CDR3 DNA: TGCGCCAGCAGCTTGACTAGCGGGACGAACACCGGGGAGCTGTTTTTT

clone size: NA
J gene: TRBJ2-7
D gene: NA
V gene: TRBV6-5
CDR3 protein: CASNHRVGEQYF
CDR3 DNA: TGTGCCAGCAACCACAGGGTCGGCGAGCAGTACTTC

clone size: NA
J gene: TRBJ2-1
D gene: NA
V gene: TRBV7-8
CDR3 protein: CASSLSFNSYNEQFF
CDR3 DNA: TGTGCCAGCAGCTTATCGTTTAACAGCTACAATGAGCAGTTCTTC

clone size: once
J gene: TRBJ1-3
D gene: NA
V gene: TRBV19
CDR3 protein: CATGTSGNTIYF
CDR3 DNA: TGTGCCACAGGGACATCCGGAAACACCATATATTTT

clone size: NA
J gene: TRBJ1-5
D gene: TRBD1
V gene: TRBV2
CDR3 protein: CASSPWTGDGQPQHF
CDR3 DNA: TGTGCCAGCAGCCCCTGGACAGGGGATGGGCAGCCCCAGCATTTT

clone size: NA
J gene: TRBJ2-1
D gene: NA
V gene: TRBV5-1
CDR3 protein: CASSFGGPSGRNEQFF
CDR3 DNA: TGCGCCAGCAGCTTCGGGGGGCCTAGTGGTAGGAATGAGCAGTTCTTC

clone size: NA
J gene: TRBJ1-1
D gene: NA
V gene: TRBV7-2
CDR3 protein: CASSWEYTEAFF
CDR3 DNA: TGTGCCAGCAGTTGGGAGTACACTGAAGCTTTCTTT

clone size: NA
J gene: TRBJ2-3
D gene: TRBD1
V gene: TRBV5-1
CDR3 protein: CASSLRPGTGGTDTQYF
CDR3 DNA: TGCGCCAGCAGCTTGAGACCCGGGACAGGGGGCACAGATACGCAGTATTTT

clone size: once
J gene: TRBJ2-3
D gene: TRBD2
V gene: TRBV4-1
CDR3 protein: CASSLGLAEDTQYF
CDR3 DNA: TGCGCCAGCAGCCTGGGACTAGCGGAGGATACGCAGTATTTT

clone size: NA
J gene: TRBJ2-3
D gene: TRBD2
V gene: TRBV28
CDR3 protein: CASSSSLAGTRGTQYF
CDR3 DNA: TGTGCCAGCAGTTCCTCCCTAGCGGGTACGCGTGGGACGCAGTATTTT

clone size: NA
J gene: TRBJ2-3
D gene: NA
V gene: TRBV7-3
CDR3 protein: CASSLGTSRDTQYF
CDR3 DNA: TGTGCCAGCAGCTTGGGCACCTCCCGGGATACGCAGTATTTT

clone size: few
J gene: TRBJ1-5
D gene: NA
V gene: TRBV27
CDR3 protein: CASSPRSGNQPQHF
CDR3 DNA: TGTGCCAGCAGTCCCCGGTCGGGCAATCAGCCCCAGCATTTT

clone size: NA
J gene: TRBJ2-5
D gene: TRBD2
V gene: TRBV5-4
CDR3 protein: CASSLFWGGQETQYF
CDR3 DNA: TGTGCCAGCAGCTTGTTTTGGGGGGGCCAAGAGACCCAGTACTTC

clone size: NA
J gene: TRBJ1-3
D gene: NA
V gene: TRBV9
CDR3 protein: CASSVAGHLSGNTIYF
CDR3 DNA: TGTGCCAGCAGCGTAGCTGGACACCTCTCTGGAAACACCATATATTTT

clone size: few
J gene: TRBJ1-1
D gene: NA
V gene: TRBV9
CDR3 protein: CASSVSRADTEAFF
CDR3 DNA: TGTGCCAGCAGCGTAAGTCGCGCTGACACTGAAGCTTTCTTT

clone size: few
J gene: TRBJ1-2
D gene: NA
V gene: TRBV30
CDR3 protein: CAWTDIPTGYTF
CDR3 DNA: TGTGCCTGGACCGACATTCCCACGGGCTACACCTTC

clone size: NA
J gene: TRBJ2-5
D gene: TRBD1
V gene: TRBV19
CDR3 protein: CASSGQGQETQYF
CDR3 DNA: TGTGCCAGTTCAGGACAGGGCCAAGAGACCCAGTACTTC

clone size: NA
J gene: TRBJ2-1
D gene: TRBD2
V gene: TRBV9
CDR3 protein: CASSVDGRLAGVGNEQFF
CDR3 DNA: TGTGCCAGCAGCGTAGATGGCCGGCTAGCGGGAGTAGGGAATGAGCAGTTCTTC

clone size: NA
J gene: TRBJ2-7
D gene: TRBD1
V gene: TRBV6-1
CDR3 protein: CASSVDRGTYEQYF
CDR3 DNA: TGTGCCAGCAGTGTAGACAGGGGTACCTACGAGCAGTACTTC

clone size: NA
J gene: TRBJ1-1
D gene: NA
V gene: TRBV19
CDR3 protein: CASSIVAQPGTEAFF
CDR3 DNA: TGTGCCAGTAGTATAGTAGCACAGCCTGGGACTGAAGCTTTCTTT

clone size: NA
J gene: TRBJ2-3
D gene: TRBD1
V gene: TRBV4-1
CDR3 protein: CASSQPRQGYTQYF
CDR3 DNA: TGCGCCAGCAGCCAACCCCGACAGGGTTATACGCAGTATTTT

clone size: NA
J gene: TRBJ1-1
D gene: TRBD1
V gene: TRBV7-4
CDR3 protein: CATSREGQGGNTEAFF
CDR3 DNA: TGTGCCACCTCTCGAGAGGGACAGGGCGGGAACACTGAAGCTTTCTTT

clone size: NA
J gene: TRBJ2-5
D gene: NA
V gene: TRBV5-4
CDR3 protein: CASSLMAVQETQYF
CDR3 DNA: TGTGCCAGCAGCTTGATGGCAGTACAAGAGACCCAGTACTTC

clone size: NA
J gene: TRBJ2-3
D gene: TRBD1
V gene: TRBV28
CDR3 protein: CASSLQGVRTDTQYF
CDR3 DNA: TGTGCCAGCAGTTTGCAGGGGGTGCGGACAGATACGCAGTATTTT

clone size: NA
J gene: TRBJ2-2
D gene: NA
V gene: TRBV7-7
CDR3 protein: CASSLGAGDTGELFF
CDR3 DNA: TGTGCCAGCAGCTTAGGGGCAGGGGACACCGGGGAGCTGTTTTTT

clone size: NA
J gene: TRBJ1-1
D gene: NA
V gene: TRBV25-1
CDR3 protein: CASSEPGTGSEAFF
CDR3 DNA: TGTGCCAGCAGTGAGCCGGGTACGGGGTCTGAAGCTTTCTTT

clone size: NA
J gene: TRBJ1-2
D gene: TRBD1
V gene: TRBV6-6
CDR3 protein: CAAGTGDGYTF
CDR3 DNA: TGTGCTGCCGGGACAGGGGATGGCTACACCTTC

clone size: NA
J gene: TRBJ1-3
D gene: NA
V gene: TRBV18
CDR3 protein: CASSPPSFSGNTIYF
CDR3 DNA: TGTGCCAGCTCACCACCCAGCTTTTCGGGAAACACCATATATTTT

clone size: once
J gene: TRBJ2-7
D gene: NA
V gene: TRBV5-4
CDR3 protein: CASSLTSVPNEQYF
CDR3 DNA: TGTGCCAGCAGCTTGACATCGGTCCCTAACGAGCAGTACTTC

clone size: once
J gene: TRBJ1-3
D gene: TRBD1
V gene: TRBV7-3
CDR3 protein: CASSPTGGANGNTIYF
CDR3 DNA: TGTGCCAGCAGCCCAACAGGGGGCGCGAATGGAAACACCATATATTTT

clone size: NA
J gene: TRBJ2-7
D gene: TRBD1
V gene: TRBV28
CDR3 protein: CASSLQGPQQYF
CDR3 DNA: TGTGCCAGCAGTCTACAGGGGCCCCAGCAGTACTTC

clone size: NA
J gene: TRBJ2-5
D gene: NA
V gene: TRBV5-4
CDR3 protein: CASSLEGTAVTQYF
CDR3 DNA: TGTGCCAGCAGCTTGGAAGGGACCGCGGTGACCCAGTACTTC

clone size: NA
J gene: TRBJ2-5
D gene: NA
V gene: TRBV11-2
CDR3 protein: CASSSNLTGKETQYF
CDR3 DNA: TGTGCCAGCAGCTCCAACCTTACAGGGAAAGAGACCCAGTACTTC

clone size: NA
J gene: TRBJ2-7
D gene: NA
V gene: TRBV7-8
CDR3 protein: CASSFGSYEQYF
CDR3 DNA: TGTGCCAGCAGCTTTGGCTCCTACGAGCAGTACTTC

clone size: NA
J gene: TRBJ1-1
D gene: NA
V gene: TRBV6-5
CDR3 protein: CASNPTENTEAFF
CDR3 DNA: TGTGCCAGCAATCCGACAGAGAACACTGAAGCTTTCTTT